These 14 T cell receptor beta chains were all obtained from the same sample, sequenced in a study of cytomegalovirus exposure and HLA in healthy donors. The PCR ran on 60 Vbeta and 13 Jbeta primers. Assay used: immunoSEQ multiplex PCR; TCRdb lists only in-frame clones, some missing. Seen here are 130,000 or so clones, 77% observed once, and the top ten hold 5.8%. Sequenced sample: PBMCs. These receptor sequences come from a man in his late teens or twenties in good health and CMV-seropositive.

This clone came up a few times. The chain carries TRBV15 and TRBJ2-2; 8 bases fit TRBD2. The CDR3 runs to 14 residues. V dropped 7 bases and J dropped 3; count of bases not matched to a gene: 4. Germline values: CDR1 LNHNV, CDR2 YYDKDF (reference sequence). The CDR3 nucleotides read TGTGCCACCACGGCTAGCGGGTACACCGGGGAGCTGTTTTTT. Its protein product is CATTASGYTGELFF.

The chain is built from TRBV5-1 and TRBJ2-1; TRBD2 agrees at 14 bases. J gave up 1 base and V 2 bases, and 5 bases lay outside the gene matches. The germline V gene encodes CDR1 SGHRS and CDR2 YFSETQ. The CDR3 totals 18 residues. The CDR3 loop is CASSLGTSGGRSYNEQFF. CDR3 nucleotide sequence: TGCGCCAGCAGCTTAGGGACTAGCGGGGGTCGTTCCTACAATGAGCAGTTCTTC.

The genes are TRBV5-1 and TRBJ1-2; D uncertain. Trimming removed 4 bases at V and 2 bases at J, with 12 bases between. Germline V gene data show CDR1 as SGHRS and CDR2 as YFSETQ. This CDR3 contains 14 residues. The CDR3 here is CASSLAGQNYGYTF. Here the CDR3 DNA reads TGCGCCAGCAGCCTAGCGGGTCAAAACTATGGCTACACCTTC.

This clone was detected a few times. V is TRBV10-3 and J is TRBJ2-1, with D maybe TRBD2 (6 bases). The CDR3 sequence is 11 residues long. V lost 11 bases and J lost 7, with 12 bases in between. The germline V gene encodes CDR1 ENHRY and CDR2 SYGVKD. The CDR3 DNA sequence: TGTGCCGCGGGACTTGAAAATGAGCAGTTCTTC. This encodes CAAGLENEQFF.

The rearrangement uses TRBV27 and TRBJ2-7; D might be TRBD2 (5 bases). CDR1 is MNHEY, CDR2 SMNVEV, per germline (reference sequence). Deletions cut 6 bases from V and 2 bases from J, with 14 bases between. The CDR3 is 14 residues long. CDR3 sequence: CASSPGLRTYEQYF. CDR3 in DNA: TGTGCCAGCAGCCCAGGACTCCGAACCTACGAGCAGTACTTC.

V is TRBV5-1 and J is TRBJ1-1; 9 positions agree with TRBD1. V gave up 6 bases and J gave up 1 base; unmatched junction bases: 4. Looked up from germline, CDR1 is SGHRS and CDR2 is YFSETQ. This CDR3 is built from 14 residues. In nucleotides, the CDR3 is TGCGCCAGCACGGGGACAGGGAGGAACACTGAAGCTTTCTTT. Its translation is CASTGTGRNTEAFF.

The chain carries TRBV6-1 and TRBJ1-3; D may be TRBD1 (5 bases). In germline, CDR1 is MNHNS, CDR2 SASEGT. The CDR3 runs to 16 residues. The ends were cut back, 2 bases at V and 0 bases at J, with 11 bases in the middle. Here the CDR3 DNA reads TGTGCCAGCAGTGAACTCCAGGGCCACTCTGGAAACACCATATATTTT. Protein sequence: CASSELQGHSGNTIYF.

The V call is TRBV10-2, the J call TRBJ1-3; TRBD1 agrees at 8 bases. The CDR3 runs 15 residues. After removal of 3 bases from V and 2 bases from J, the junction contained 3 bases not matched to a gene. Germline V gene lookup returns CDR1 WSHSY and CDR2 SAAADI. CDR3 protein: CASSEGQGTGNTIYF. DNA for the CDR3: TGCGCCAGCAGTGAAGGACAGGGCACTGGAAACACCATATATTTT.

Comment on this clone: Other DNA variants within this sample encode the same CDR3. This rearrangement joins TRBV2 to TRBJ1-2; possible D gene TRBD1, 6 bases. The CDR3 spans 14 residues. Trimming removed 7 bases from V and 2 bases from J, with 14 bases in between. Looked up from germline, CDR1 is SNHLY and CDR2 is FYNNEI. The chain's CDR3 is CASTARDKNYGYTF. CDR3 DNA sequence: TGTGCCAGCACTGCCCGGGACAAGAACTATGGCTACACCTTC.

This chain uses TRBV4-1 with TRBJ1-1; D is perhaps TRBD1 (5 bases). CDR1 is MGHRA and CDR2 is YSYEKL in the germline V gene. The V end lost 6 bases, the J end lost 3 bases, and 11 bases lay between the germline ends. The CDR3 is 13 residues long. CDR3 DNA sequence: TGCGCCAGCAGGGGGCATCGGGACACTGAAGCTTTCTTT. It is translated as CASRGHRDTEAFF.

The CDR3 loop reads CASNHMSGAGELFF. For the CDR3, the DNA is TGTGCCAGCAACCACATGTCGGGTGCAGGGGAGCTGTTTTTT. The V call is TRBV6-5, the J call TRBJ2-2; D unresolved. This CDR3 is built from 14 residues. The V end was cut by 7 bases, the J end by 8 bases, with 17 bases between. From germline, CDR1 is MNHEY and CDR2 SVGAGI.

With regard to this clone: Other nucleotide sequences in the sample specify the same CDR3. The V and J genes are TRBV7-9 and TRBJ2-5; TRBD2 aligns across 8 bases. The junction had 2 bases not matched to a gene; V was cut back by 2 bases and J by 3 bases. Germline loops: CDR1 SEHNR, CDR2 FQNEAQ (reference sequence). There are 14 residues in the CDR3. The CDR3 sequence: CASSLSGGEETQYF. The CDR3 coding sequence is TGTGCCAGCAGCTTATCCGGGGGGGAAGAGACCCAGTACTTC.

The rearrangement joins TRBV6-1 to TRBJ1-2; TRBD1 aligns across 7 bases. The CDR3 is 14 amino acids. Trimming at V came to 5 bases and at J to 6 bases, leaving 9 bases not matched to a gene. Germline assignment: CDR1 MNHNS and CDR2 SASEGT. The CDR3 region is CASSFPQGGDGYTF. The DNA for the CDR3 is TGTGCCAGCAGTTTCCCGCAGGGGGGAGATGGCTACACCTTC.

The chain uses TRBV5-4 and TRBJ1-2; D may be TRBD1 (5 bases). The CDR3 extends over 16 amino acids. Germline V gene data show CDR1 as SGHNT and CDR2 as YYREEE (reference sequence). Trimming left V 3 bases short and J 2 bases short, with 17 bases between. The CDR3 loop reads CASSSPVAGPNYGYTF. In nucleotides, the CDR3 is TGTGCCAGCAGCTCCCCCGTGGCAGGGCCAAACTATGGCTACACCTTC.